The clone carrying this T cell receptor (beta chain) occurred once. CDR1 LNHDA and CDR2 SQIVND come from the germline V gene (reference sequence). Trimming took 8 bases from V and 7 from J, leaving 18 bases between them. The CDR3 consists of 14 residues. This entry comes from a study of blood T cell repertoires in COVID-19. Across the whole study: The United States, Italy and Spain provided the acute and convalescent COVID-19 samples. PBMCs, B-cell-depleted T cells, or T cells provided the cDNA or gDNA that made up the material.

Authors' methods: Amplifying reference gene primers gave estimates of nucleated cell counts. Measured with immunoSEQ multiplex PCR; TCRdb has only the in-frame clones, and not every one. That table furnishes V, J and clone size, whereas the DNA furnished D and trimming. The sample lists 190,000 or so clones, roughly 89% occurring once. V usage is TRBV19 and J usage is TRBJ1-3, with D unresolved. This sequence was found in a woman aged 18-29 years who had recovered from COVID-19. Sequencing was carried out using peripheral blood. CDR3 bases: TGTGCCAGTCGCAAAGCAGGTACTCGGAACACCATATATTTT. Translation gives CASRKAGTRNTIYF.